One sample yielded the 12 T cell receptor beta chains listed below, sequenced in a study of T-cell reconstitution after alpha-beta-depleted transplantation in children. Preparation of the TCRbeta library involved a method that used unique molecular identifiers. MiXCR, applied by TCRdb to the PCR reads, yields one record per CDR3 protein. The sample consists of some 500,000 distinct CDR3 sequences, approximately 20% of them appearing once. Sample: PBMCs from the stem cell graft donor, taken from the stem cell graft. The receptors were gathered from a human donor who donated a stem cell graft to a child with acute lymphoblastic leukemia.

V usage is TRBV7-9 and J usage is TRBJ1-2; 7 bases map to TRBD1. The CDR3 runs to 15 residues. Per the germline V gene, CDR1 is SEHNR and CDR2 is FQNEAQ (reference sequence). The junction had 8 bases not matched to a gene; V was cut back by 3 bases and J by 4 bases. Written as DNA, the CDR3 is TGTGCCAGCAGCTTGACAGGGTCGGTATTCTATGGCTACACCTTC. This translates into CASSLTGSVFYGYTF.

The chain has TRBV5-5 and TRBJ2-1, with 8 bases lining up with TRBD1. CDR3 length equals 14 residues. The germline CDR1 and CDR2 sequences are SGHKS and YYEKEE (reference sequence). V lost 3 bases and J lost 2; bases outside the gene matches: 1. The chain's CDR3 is CASSWGQAYNEQFF. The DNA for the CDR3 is TGTGCCAGCAGCTGGGGACAGGCCTACAATGAGCAGTTCTTC.

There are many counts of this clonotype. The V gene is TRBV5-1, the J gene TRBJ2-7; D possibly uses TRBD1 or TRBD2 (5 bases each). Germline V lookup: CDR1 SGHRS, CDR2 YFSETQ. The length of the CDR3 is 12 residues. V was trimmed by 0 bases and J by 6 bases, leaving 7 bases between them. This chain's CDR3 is CASSLVGTEQYF. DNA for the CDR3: TGCGCCAGCAGCTTGGTAGGGACCGAGCAGTACTTC.

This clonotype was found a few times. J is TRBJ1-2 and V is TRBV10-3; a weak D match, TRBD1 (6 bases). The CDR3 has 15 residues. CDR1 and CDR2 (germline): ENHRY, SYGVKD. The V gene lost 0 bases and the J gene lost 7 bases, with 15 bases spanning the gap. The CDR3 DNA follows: TGTGCCATCAGTGAGTCGGCAGGGGACCCCCCTGGCTACACCTTC. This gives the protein CAISESAGDPPGYTF.

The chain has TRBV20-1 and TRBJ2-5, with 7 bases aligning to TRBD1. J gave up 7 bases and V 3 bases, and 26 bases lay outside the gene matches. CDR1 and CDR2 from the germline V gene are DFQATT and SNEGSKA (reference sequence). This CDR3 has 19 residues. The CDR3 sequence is CSARVDRWGSLNTRATQYF. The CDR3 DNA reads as TGCAGTGCTAGGGTGGACAGGTGGGGGTCACTTAATACAAGAGCGACCCAGTACTTC.

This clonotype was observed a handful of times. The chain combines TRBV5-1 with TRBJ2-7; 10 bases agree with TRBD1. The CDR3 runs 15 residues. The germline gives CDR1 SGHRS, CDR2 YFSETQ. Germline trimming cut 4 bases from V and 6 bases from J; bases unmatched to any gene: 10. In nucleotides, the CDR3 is TGCGCCAGCAGCGCAAAACGACAGGGGGCCAGCGAGCAGTACTTC. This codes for CASSAKRQGASEQYF.

CDR3 in amino acids: CASSEDRGPTGELFF. DNA of the CDR3: TGTGCCAGCAGTGAGGACAGGGGCCCTACCGGGGAGCTGTTTTTT. V gene TRBV6-1 combines with J gene TRBJ2-2, with 9 bases matching TRBD1. Germline CDR1 and CDR2: MNHNS and SASEGT. J was trimmed by 5 bases and V by 3 bases; bases with no gene match: 4. The CDR3 is made up of 15 amino acids.

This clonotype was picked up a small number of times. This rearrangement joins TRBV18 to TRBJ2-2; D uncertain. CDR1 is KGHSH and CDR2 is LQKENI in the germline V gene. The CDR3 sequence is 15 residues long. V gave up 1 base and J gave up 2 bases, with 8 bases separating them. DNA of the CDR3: TGTGCCAGCTCACCACTCGCGTTAAACACCGGGGAGCTGTTTTTT. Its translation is CASSPLALNTGELFF.

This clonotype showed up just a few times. CDR3 coding DNA: TGTGCCAGCTCACGACTTGGGGCCAGGGACAAGCGCTTTTCCTACGAGCAGTACTTC. Encoded protein: CASSRLGARDKRFSYEQYF. This sequence joins TRBV18 and TRBJ2-7; possibly TRBD1 for D (6 bases). CDR3 length equals 19 residues. V was pared by 4 bases and J by 1 base, with 26 bases between. Germline-derived CDR1 and CDR2 are KGHSH and LQKENI.

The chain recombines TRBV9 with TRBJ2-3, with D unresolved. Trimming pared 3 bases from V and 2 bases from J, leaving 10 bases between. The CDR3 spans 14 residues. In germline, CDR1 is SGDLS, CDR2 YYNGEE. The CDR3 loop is CASSDYSSTDTQYF. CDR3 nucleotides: TGTGCCAGCAGCGACTACTCCTCCACAGATACGCAGTATTTT.

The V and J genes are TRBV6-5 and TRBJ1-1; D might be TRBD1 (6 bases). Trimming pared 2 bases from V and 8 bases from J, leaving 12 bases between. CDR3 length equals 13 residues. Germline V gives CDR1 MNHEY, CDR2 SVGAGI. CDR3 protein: CASSYPDRTEAFF. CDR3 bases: TGTGCCAGCAGTTACCCTGACAGGACCGAAGCTTTCTTT.

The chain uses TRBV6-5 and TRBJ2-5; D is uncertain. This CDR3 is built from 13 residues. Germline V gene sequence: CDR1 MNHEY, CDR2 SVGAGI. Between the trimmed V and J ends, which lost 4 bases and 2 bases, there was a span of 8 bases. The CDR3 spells CASSLVLQETQYF. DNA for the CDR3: TGTGCCAGCAGTTTGGTCCTACAAGAGACCCAGTACTTC.